A selection of T cell receptor beta chains follows, all from one sample in a study of blood T cells in healthy people across ages. Each CDR3 protein is one row after TCRdb ran MiXCR on the 5' RACE reads. The data show roughly 1,300,000 distinct CDR3 sequences, 59% seen once. Sequencing used blood. Source of these receptors: a man aged 18 to 30 in good health. CDR3s include the opening cysteine and the closing phenylalanine or tryptophan. The D gene is left open where the match is weak. Only some rows state a clone size, as once, few, many or a class for expanded clones.

abundance	d_gene	j_gene	v_gene	CDR3nt	CDR3aa
few	TRBD1	TRBJ2-7	TRBV20-1	TGCAGTGCTAGAGGTCGGACAGGGAACTCCTACGAGCAGTACTTC	CSARGRTGNSYEQYF
NA	TRBD1	TRBJ2-4	TRBV4-2	TGTGCCAGCAGCCAAGACCGACAGGGAGCAGTAGCCAAAAACATTCAGTACTTC	CASSQDRQGAVAKNIQYF
NA	TRBD1	TRBJ1-2	TRBV27	TGTGCCAGCAGTTCGGGACAGGGGTTCTCTGGCTACACCTTC	CASSSGQGFSGYTF
NA	TRBD1	TRBJ1-5	TRBV3-1	TGTGCCAGCAGCCAAGATCAGGGAACAGGGGATAATCAGCCCCAGCATTTT	CASSQDQGTGDNQPQHF
few	TRBD2	TRBJ2-1	TRBV7-9	TGTGCCAGCAGCTTAGAACGGACTAGCTCAAGGGGTGAGCAGTTCTTC	CASSLERTSSRGEQFF
NA	NA	TRBJ2-7	TRBV14	TGTGCCAGCAGCCTGGAAGGGGATGGACACAATGAGCAGTACTTC	CASSLEGDGHNEQYF
NA	NA	TRBJ1-2	TRBV6-6	TGTGCCAGCAGCGAGGAACAGCTTAACTATGGCTACACCTTC	CASSEEQLNYGYTF
few	TRBD1	TRBJ2-7	TRBV10-3	TGTGCCATCAGTGTTACGGGACAGGGGGCTTACGAGCAGTACTTC	CAISVTGQGAYEQYF
NA	NA	TRBJ2-1	TRBV20-1	TGCAGTGTCATTGCCCCCAATGAGCAGTTCTTC	CSVIAPNEQFF
NA	TRBD1	TRBJ2-7	TRBV7-6	TGTGCCAGCAGCCTAACCGGGACAGGGGAGTACTACGAGCAGTACTTC	CASSLTGTGEYYEQYF
once	TRBD1	TRBJ1-2	TRBV7-2	TGTGCCAGCAGCTTGGAGACAGGGGGCGGTTATGGCTACACCTTC	CASSLETGGGYGYTF
NA	TRBD2	TRBJ2-1	TRBV12-3/TRBV12-4	TGTGCCAGCAGTTTCGGGGGGGCTGTAAAGTTCTTC	CASSFGGAVKFF
NA	TRBD2	TRBJ2-5	TRBV29-1	TGCAGCGTTGAGGCTAGCGGGGGACGGGAGCAGTACTTC	CSVEASGGREQYF
NA	NA	TRBJ1-6	TRBV5-6	TGTGCCAGCAGCTTGGCCTTGGGGGCGCGTAATTCACCCCTCCACTTT	CASSLALGARNSPLHF
few	NA	TRBJ2-7	TRBV5-1	TGCGCCAGCAGCTTGGGCCTACTGACAGGATCTTACGAGCAGTACTTC	CASSLGLLTGSYEQYF
NA	TRBD1	TRBJ1-2	TRBV20-1	TGCAGTGCCCCGGACAGGGCTGGTAACTATGGCTACACCTTC	CSAPDRAGNYGYTF
NA	NA	TRBJ2-1	TRBV5-1	TGCGCCAGCAGCTTGGTTATCGGGTTCACAGATGAGCAGTTCTTC	CASSLVIGFTDEQFF
once	NA	TRBJ1-4	TRBV20-1	TGCAGTTACACAGGGTCTAATGAAAAACTGTTTTTT	CSYTGSNEKLFF
NA	TRBD2	TRBJ2-3	TRBV5-6	TGTGCCAGCAGCCTAGGACTAGCGGCGACCACAGATACGCAGTATTTT	CASSLGLAATTDTQYF
few	NA	TRBJ2-5	TRBV14	TGTGCCAGCAGCCCCCGGGACTCAGGAGAGACCCAGTACTTC	CASSPRDSGETQYF
NA	NA	TRBJ2-1	TRBV24-1	TGTGCCACCAGTGATGGACAGTACAATGAGCAGTTCTTC	CATSDGQYNEQFF
NA	TRBD2	TRBJ2-1	TRBV27	TGTGCCAGCAGAAGAGGGACTAGCGGGAGGGCTGGGAATGAGCAGTTCTTC	CASRRGTSGRAGNEQFF
NA	TRBD2	TRBJ2-5	TRBV20-1	TGCAGTAGCAGTACGGGGGGGAAAGAGACCCAGTACTTC	CSSSTGGKETQYF
NA	TRBD2	TRBJ2-3	TRBV10-3	TGTGCCATCAGTGAAGCGGGGGGGCCAGCGGATACGCAGTATTTT	CAISEAGGPADTQYF
NA	NA	TRBJ1-2	TRBV6-5	TGTGCCAGCAGTTGGCAGTCAAAAGCGGATGGCTACACCTTC	CASSWQSKADGYTF
once	TRBD2	TRBJ2-7	TRBV7-8	TGTGCCAGCAGCTCCGGGACTAGCGGGAGTGTGCCCTACGAGCAGTACTTC	CASSSGTSGSVPYEQYF
NA	NA	TRBJ2-3	TRBV12-3/TRBV12-4	TGTGCCAGCAGCTCCCAGCGGCAGAAGACAGATACGCAGTATTTT	CASSSQRQKTDTQYF
NA	NA	TRBJ2-3	TRBV20-1	TGCAGTGCCTCGTGGGTTAATGGAAATCCAGATACGCAGTATTTT	CSASWVNGNPDTQYF
NA	NA	TRBJ2-7	TRBV20-1	TGCAGTGCTACCCCAAACAGGGCCTACGAGCAGTACTTC	CSATPNRAYEQYF
NA	NA	TRBJ2-5	TRBV5-6	TGTGCCAGCAGCGCCACATTTAGGGCCACTCTCCAGTACTTC	CASSATFRATLQYF
few	NA	TRBJ2-3	TRBV29-1	TGCAGCGTTGGTGAGATCGCAGATACGCAGTATTTT	CSVGEIADTQYF
NA	NA	TRBJ2-7	TRBV9	TGTGCCAGCAGCGCAGGGGAGGGGATTGGTTACGAGCAGTACTTC	CASSAGEGIGYEQYF
NA	TRBD1	TRBJ2-7	TRBV20-1	TGCAGTGCTAGCCGGGACAGGGGTGTTAGCGAGCAGTACTTC	CSASRDRGVSEQYF
few	NA	TRBJ2-5	TRBV12-3/TRBV12-4	TGTGCCAGCAGTTCGACGTTGAGAGGCCGACAAGAGACCCAGTACTTC	CASSSTLRGRQETQYF
few	NA	TRBJ2-4	TRBV20-1	TGCAGTGCTACCTTACCGGGACAATCATTCCTCGGAAACATTCAGTACTTC	CSATLPGQSFLGNIQYF
NA	TRBD1	TRBJ1-5	TRBV27	TGTGCCAGCAGTCTCCGGACAGGAGGGGATCAGCCCCAGCATTTT	CASSLRTGGDQPQHF
NA	NA	TRBJ2-1	TRBV27	TGTGCCAGCAGTTTAAGGGCGACTAGACTTGCCAATGAGCAGTTCTTC	CASSLRATRLANEQFF
NA	TRBD2	TRBJ2-7	TRBV5-1	TGCGCCAGCAGCCGGACTAGGGAGACCTACGAGCAGTACTTC	CASSRTRETYEQYF
NA	NA	TRBJ2-4	TRBV21-1	TGTGCCAGCAGCAAAGGACCCAAAAACATTCAGTACTTC	CASSKGPKNIQYF
NA	TRBD2	TRBJ2-7	TRBV12-3/TRBV12-4	TGTGCCAGCAGTCCGGGGGGACTGTTCTCCTACGAGCAGTACTTC	CASSPGGLFSYEQYF